This TCR beta chain was retrieved from a study of a mutant IDH1 vaccine in newly diagnosed glioma. Turning to the study itself: Investigators started vaccination 4-6 weeks after radiotherapy alone, or with temozolomide cycles.

This clone showed up just a few times. The antigen is not known. Study-level points and caveats: Alterations occurring in top peripheral T cell clonotypes seemed unrelated to pseudoprogression.

Measured with immunoSEQ multiplex PCR; TCRdb has only the in-frame clones, and not every one. Among roughly 40,000 clones listed, 80% to 95% were seen once. This CDR3 contains 12 residues. In germline, CDR1 is SEHNR, CDR2 FQNEAQ (reference sequence). Trimming took 5 bases from V and 7 from J, leaving 9 bases between them. Time point specified: week 5, during vaccination. A single vaccine dose contained 300 ug of mutant IDH1 20-mer peptide, and topical imiquimod was used with it. The sample was PBMCs, taken from a glioma patient whose treatment included an IDH1 peptide vaccine. This clonotype originated in a man in his forties or fifties with glioma. V usage is TRBV7-9 and J usage is TRBJ1-5; possible D gene TRBD1, 6 bases. CDR3 residues: CASSPQGQPQHF. CDR3 DNA: TGTGCCAGCAGCCCCCAGGGGCAGCCCCAGCATTTT. Drawing the rest from reference TRBV7-9 and TRBJ1-5, the complete variable domain is DTGVSQNPRHKITKRGQNVTFRCDPISEHNRLYWYRQTLGQGPEFLTYFQNEAQLEKSRLLSDRFSAERPKGSFSTLEIQRTEQGDSAMYLCASSPQGQPQHFGDGTRLSIL.